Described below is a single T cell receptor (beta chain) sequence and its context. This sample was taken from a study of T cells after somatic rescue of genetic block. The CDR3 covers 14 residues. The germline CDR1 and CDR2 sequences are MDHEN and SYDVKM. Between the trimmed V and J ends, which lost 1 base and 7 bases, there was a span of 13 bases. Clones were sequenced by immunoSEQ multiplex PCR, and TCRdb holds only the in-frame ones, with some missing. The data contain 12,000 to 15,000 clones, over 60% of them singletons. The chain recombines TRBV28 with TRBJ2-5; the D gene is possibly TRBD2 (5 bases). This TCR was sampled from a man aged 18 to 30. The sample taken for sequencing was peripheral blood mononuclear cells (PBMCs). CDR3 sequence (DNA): TGTGCCAGCAGTTTATACCCGACTGGAGGGACCCAGTACTTC. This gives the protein CASSLYPTGGTQYF.